This TCR beta chain was recovered during a study of OX40 agonist ivuxolimab in advanced cancers. Across the study: Dose-escalation subjects each had hepatocellular carcinoma, melanoma, renal cell or head and neck cancer. Eligibility rules accepted prior anti-PD-1, anti-PD-L1 or anti-CTLA-4 therapy, and around 40% had some. Study-wide points: Among the lowest peripheral clonal expansion occurred in 0.1-3.0 mg/kg partial responders. There were, on average, more expanded clones in CD8+ T cells than in CD4+.

The CDR3 is made up of 12 amino acids. Germline CDR1 is SGDLS and CDR2 is YYNGEE. Trimming pared 4 bases from V and 3 bases from J, leaving 8 bases between. Worth noting for this clone: Its antigen is unidentified.

Generated by immunoSEQ multiplex PCR, the TCRdb table keeps only in-frame clones and is missing some. Of 20,000 to 25,000 clones in the sample, 70% to 85% were seen once. The clonotype originates from an adult with an advanced solid tumor such as melanoma, head and neck, liver or kidney cancer. The specimen comprised CD4+ or CD8+ T cells sorted from blood, sampled in a trial of the OX40 agonist ivuxolimab. The rearrangement joins TRBV9 to TRBJ2-7; D call uncertain. The CDR3 sequence is CASSPGGYEQYF. The CDR3 region has the DNA TGTGCCAGCAGCCCGGGTGGCTACGAGCAGTACTTC. The complete variable domain, with remaining parts taken from reference TRBV9 and TRBJ2-7, reads DSGVTQTPKHLITATGQRVTLRCSPRSGDLSVYWYQQSLDQGLQFLIQYYNGEERAKGNILERFSAQQFPDLHSELNLSSLELGDSALYFCASSPGGYEQYFGPGTRLTVT.